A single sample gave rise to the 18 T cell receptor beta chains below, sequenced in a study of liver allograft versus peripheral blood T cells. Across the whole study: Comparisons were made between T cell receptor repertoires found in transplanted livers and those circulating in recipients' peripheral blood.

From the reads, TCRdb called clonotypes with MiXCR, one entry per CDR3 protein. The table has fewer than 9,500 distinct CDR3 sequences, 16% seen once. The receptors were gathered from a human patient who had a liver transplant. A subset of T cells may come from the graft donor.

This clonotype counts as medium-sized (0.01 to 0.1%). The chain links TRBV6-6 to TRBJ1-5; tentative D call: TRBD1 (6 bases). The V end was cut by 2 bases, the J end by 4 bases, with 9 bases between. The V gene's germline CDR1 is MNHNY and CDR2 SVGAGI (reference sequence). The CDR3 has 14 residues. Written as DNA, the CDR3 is TGTGCCAGCAGTTACGGGACACCAAATCAGCCCCAGCATTTT. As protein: CASSYGTPNQPQHF.

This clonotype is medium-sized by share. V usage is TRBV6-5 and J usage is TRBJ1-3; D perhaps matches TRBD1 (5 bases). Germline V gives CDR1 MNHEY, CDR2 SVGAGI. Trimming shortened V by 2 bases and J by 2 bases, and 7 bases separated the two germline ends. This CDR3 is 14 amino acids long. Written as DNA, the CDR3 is TGTGCCAGCAGTTACCGGGGCCCTGGAAACACCATATATTTT. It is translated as CASSYRGPGNTIYF.

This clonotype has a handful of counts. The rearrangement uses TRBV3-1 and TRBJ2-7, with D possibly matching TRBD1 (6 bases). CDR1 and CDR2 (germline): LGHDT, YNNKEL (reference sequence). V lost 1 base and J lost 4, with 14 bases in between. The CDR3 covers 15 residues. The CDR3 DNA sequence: TGTGCCAGCAGCCAAGCTACAGGTAGGGGGTACGAGCAGTACTTC. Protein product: CASSQATGRGYEQYF.

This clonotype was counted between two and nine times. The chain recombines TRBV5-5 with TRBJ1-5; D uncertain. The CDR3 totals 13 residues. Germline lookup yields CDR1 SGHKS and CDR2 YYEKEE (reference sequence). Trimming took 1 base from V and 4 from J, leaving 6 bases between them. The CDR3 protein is CASSLTANQPQHF. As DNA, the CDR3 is TGTGCCAGCAGCTTGACAGCAAATCAGCCCCAGCATTTT.

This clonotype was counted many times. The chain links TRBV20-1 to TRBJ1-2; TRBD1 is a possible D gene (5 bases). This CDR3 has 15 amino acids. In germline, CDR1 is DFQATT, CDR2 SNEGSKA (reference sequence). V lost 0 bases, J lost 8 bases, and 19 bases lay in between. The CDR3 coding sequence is TGCAGTGCTAGAGATCGGGGAGGGGTCCCTATGGGCTACACCTTC. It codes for CSARDRGGVPMGYTF.

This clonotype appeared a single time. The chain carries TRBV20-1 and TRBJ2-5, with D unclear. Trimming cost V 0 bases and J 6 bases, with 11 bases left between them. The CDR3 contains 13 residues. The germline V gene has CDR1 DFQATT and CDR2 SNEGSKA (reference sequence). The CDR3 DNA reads TGCAGTGCTAGAGATCAAGTTGCCAAGACCCAGTACTTC. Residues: CSARDQVAKTQYF.

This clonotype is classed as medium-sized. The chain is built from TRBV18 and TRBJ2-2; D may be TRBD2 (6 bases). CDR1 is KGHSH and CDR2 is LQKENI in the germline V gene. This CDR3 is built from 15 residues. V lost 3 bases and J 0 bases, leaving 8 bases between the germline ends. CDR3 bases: TGTGCCAGCTCACCCGGCGGGGCGAACACCGGGGAGCTGTTTTTT. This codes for CASSPGGANTGELFF.

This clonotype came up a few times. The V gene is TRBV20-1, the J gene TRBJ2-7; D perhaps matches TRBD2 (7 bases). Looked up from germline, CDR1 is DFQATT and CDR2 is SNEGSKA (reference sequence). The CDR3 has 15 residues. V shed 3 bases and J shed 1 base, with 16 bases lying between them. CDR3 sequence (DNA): TGCAGTGCTAGGGGCGGGGGCACCCCTTCCTACGAGCAGTACTTC. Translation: CSARGGGTPSYEQYF.

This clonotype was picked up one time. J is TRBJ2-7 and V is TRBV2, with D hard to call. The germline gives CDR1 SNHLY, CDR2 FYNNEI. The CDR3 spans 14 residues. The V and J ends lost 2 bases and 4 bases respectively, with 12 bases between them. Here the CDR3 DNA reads TGTGCCAGCAGTGAACGAGAACCTAGATACGAGCAGTACTTC. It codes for CASSEREPRYEQYF.

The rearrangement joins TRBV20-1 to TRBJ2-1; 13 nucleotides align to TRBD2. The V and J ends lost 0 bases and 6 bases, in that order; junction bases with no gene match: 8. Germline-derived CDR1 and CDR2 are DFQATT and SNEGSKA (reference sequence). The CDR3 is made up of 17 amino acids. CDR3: CSARDPGLAGATNEQFF. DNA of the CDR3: TGCAGTGCTAGAGATCCAGGACTAGCGGGGGCTACCAATGAGCAGTTCTTC.

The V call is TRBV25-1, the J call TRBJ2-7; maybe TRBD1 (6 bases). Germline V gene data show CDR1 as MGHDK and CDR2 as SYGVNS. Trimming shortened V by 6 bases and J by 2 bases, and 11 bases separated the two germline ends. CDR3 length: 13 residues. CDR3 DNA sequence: TGTGCCAGCAGAGACAGGTCCACCTACGAGCAGTACTTC. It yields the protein CASRDRSTYEQYF.

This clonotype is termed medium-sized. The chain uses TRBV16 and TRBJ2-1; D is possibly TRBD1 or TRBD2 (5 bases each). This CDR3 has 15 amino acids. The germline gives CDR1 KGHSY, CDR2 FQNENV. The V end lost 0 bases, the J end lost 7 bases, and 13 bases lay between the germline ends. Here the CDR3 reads CASSQSRVSGNEQFF. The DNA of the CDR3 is TGTGCCAGCAGCCAATCGAGGGTATCAGGGAATGAGCAGTTCTTC.

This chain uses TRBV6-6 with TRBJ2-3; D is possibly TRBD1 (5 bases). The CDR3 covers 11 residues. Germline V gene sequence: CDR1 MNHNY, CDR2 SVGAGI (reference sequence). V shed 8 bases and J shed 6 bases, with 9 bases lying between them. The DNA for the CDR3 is TGTGCCAGCGGCAGGGCGGATACGCAGTATTTT. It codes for CASGRADTQYF.

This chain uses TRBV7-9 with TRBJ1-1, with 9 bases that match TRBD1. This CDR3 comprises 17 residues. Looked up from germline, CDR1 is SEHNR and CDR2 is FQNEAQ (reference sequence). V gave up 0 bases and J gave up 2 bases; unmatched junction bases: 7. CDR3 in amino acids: CASSLALGTGRNTEAFF. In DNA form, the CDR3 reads TGTGCCAGCAGCTTAGCGCTCGGGACAGGGAGAAACACTGAAGCTTTCTTT.

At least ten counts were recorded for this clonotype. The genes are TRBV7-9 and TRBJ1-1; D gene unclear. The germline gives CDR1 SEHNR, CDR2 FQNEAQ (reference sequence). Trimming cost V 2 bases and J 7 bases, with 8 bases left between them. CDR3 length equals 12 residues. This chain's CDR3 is CASSLYVDEAFF. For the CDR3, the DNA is TGTGCCAGCAGCTTATATGTCGATGAAGCTTTCTTT.

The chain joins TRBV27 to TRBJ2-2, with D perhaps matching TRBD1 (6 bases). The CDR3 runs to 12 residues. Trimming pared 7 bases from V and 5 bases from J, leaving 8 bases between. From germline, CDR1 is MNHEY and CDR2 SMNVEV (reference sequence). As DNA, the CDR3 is TGTGCCAGCACCGACAGGACCGGGGAGCTGTTTTTT. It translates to CASTDRTGELFF.

CDR3 coding DNA: TGTGCCAGCAGTCAACTAGCGGGGAGCACAGATACGCAGTATTTT. It is translated as CASSQLAGSTDTQYF. The chain carries TRBV6-5 and TRBJ2-3, with 10 bases fitting TRBD2. The trim removed 5 bases at V and 0 bases at J, leaving 2 bases unmatched. The CDR3 loop spans 15 amino acids. CDR1 MNHEY and CDR2 SVGAGI come from the germline V gene.

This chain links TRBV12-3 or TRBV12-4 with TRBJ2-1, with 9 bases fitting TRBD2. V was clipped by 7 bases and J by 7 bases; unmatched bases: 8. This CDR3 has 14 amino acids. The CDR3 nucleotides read TGTGCCAGCAATATAGCGGGGGAATGGAATGAGCAGTTCTTC. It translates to CASNIAGEWNEQFF.